The 25 T cell receptor beta chains reported below all come from one sample, sequenced in a study of blood T cell repertoires in COVID-19. The protocol was immunoSEQ multiplex PCR, while the TCRdb copy is restricted to in-frame clones and leaves out a portion. The repertoire holds about 270,000 clones, with around four fifths as singletons. The sequenced material came from peripheral blood. The origin of the receptors is a man older than 75 with acute or convalescent COVID-19.

This chain uses TRBV19 with TRBJ2-7; TRBD2 matches 8 bases. This CDR3 region has 14 residues. Germline V gives CDR1 LNHDA, CDR2 SQIVND (reference sequence). V was clipped by 4 bases and J by 6 bases; unmatched bases: 8. Written as DNA, the CDR3 is TGTGCCAGTAGTACCACGGGACTAGTGGGCGAGCAGTACTTC. Its protein product is CASSTTGLVGEQYF.

The J gene is TRBJ2-2, the V gene TRBV5-6, with D possibly TRBD1 on 5 matching bases. The length of the CDR3 is 14 residues. V was pared by 0 bases and J by 4 bases, with 7 bases between. The germline gives CDR1 SGHDT, CDR2 YYEEEE. CDR3 region: CASSLAGATGELFF. CDR3 sequence (DNA): TGTGCCAGCAGCTTGGCTGGGGCCACCGGGGAGCTGTTTTTT.

V and J are TRBV28 and TRBJ2-7, with 12 bases aligning to TRBD1. V shed 6 bases and J 4 bases; nucleotides not matched to a gene: 7. This CDR3 has 15 residues. Germline loops: CDR1 MDHEN, CDR2 SYDVKM. CDR3 in amino acids: CASRHMGQGAYEQYF. The CDR3 DNA reads TGTGCCAGCAGACACATGGGACAGGGGGCTTACGAGCAGTACTTC.

V usage is TRBV5-4 and J usage is TRBJ2-1, with 13 bases matching TRBD2. Germline CDR1 reads SGHNT; CDR2 reads YYREEE (reference sequence). The CDR3 has 15 amino acids. Unmatched junction bases numbered 3, after V lost 4 bases and J lost 5 bases. The chain's CDR3 is CASSPGTSGNNEQFF. The CDR3 DNA is TGTGCCAGCAGCCCCGGGACTAGCGGGAACAATGAGCAGTTCTTC.

The genes are TRBV5-1 and TRBJ1-1; D uncertain. This CDR3 has 13 residues. Trimming took off 2 bases at V and 1 base at J, with 6 bases between the two ends. The V gene's germline CDR1 is SGHRS and CDR2 YFSETQ. The CDR3 spells CASSFLWNTEAFF. CDR3 DNA: TGCGCCAGCAGCTTCCTGTGGAACACTGAAGCTTTCTTT.

This rearrangement joins TRBV19 to TRBJ2-5; D possibly corresponds to TRBD2 (6 bases). Germline V CDR1 and CDR2: LNHDA, SQIVND (reference sequence). This CDR3 spans 15 amino acids. Trimming removed 0 bases from V and 5 bases from J, with 13 bases in between. CDR3 nucleotides: TGTGCCAGTAGTATAGAAGGCAGGGCGGGGGAGACCCAGTACTTC. As protein: CASSIEGRAGETQYF.

This clone is a singleton in its sample. The chain has TRBV3-1 (or the pseudogene TRBV3-2) and TRBJ2-3; 12 bases map to TRBD2. This CDR3 has 17 residues. The V segment lost 0 bases and the J segment 6 bases; nucleotides outside the gene matches: 7. From germline, CDR1 is LGHDT and CDR2 YNNKEL (reference sequence). Written as DNA, the CDR3 is TGTGCCAGCAGCCAAGACCCTACTAGCGGGGGGATGGATACGCAGTATTTT. It encodes CASSQDPTSGGMDTQYF.

The chain has TRBV3-1 (or the pseudogene TRBV3-2) and TRBJ1-2, with D unclear. Germline V gene lookup returns CDR1 LGHDT and CDR2 YNNKEL (reference sequence). V gave up 2 bases and J gave up 4 bases, with 11 bases separating them. This CDR3 spans 14 amino acids. CDR3 sequence reads: CASSQPLVPYGYTF. The CDR3 bases are TGTGCCAGCAGCCAACCACTGGTTCCCTATGGCTACACCTTC.

J is TRBJ1-5 and V is TRBV28, with D possibly matching TRBD1 (5 bases). Looked up from germline, CDR1 is MDHEN and CDR2 is SYDVKM. V was cut by 6 bases and J by 3 bases, with 15 bases left in between. The CDR3 extends over 15 amino acids. CDR3 coding DNA: TGTGCCAGCAGCCCACAGGCTGACCCCAATCAGCCCCAGCATTTT. It translates to CASSPQADPNQPQHF.

The CDR3 region has the DNA TGCGCCAGCAGGCCTAGCGGAGGGAGCACAGATACGCAGTATTTT. Encoded protein: CASRPSGGSTDTQYF. The chain is built from TRBV5-1 and TRBJ2-3; 7 bases agree with TRBD2. The CDR3 extends over 15 amino acids. Germline trimming cut 5 bases from V and 0 bases from J; bases unmatched to any gene: 6. Germline V gives CDR1 SGHRS, CDR2 YFSETQ.

About this clone itself: Distinct nucleotide sequences in the sample also encode this CDR3. The CDR3 bases are TGTGCCATCAGGGGACAGGGGAATTCACCCCTCCACTTT. Amino acids: CAIRGQGNSPLHF. V is TRBV10-3 and J is TRBJ1-6; 10 positions match TRBD1. The CDR3 length is 13 residues. The ends lost 6 bases at V and 7 bases at J; junction bases unmatched: 0. Germline V gives CDR1 ENHRY, CDR2 SYGVKD.

This sequence joins TRBV7-2 and TRBJ2-5, with 10 nucleotides matching TRBD2. J lost 7 bases, V lost 2 bases, and 7 bases had no gene match. The CDR3 runs to 15 residues. The germline gives CDR1 SGHTA, CDR2 FQGNSA. In DNA, the CDR3 is TGTGCCAGCAGCTTAAGCGGGGGGGCTTTAGGGACCCAGTACTTC. This gives the protein CASSLSGGALGTQYF.

Details on this clone: This may be a read error, as it is one base from a much larger clone. This chain uses TRBV5-6 with TRBJ2-1; D might be TRBD2 (6 bases). V lost 0 bases, J lost 9 bases, and 19 bases lay in between. This CDR3 comprises 16 residues. Germline V lookup: CDR1 SGHDT, CDR2 YYEEEE. CDR3 DNA sequence: TGTGCCAGCAGCTTGGGGGTTAGCGGAGGGGTCGTTGAGCAGTTCTTC. It translates to CASSLGVSGGVVEQFF.

CDR3 protein: CASSPIVTGSGEQYF. The CDR3 DNA follows: TGTGCCAGCTCACCAATTGTGACAGGGAGTGGCGAGCAGTACTTC. The chain combines TRBV18 with TRBJ2-7, with 7 nucleotides matching TRBD1. This CDR3 region has 15 residues. CDR1 is KGHSH and CDR2 is LQKENI in the germline V gene. After removal of 2 bases from V and 6 bases from J, the junction contained 10 bases not matched to a gene.

CDR3 bases: TGTGCCAGTAGTATAGGACAGGGCTATGGCTACACCTTC. Translating gives CASSIGQGYGYTF. The chain recombines TRBV19 with TRBJ1-2, with 7 bases that match TRBD1. The trim removed 1 base at V and 4 bases at J, leaving 0 bases unmatched. CDR1 and CDR2 (germline): LNHDA, SQIVND (reference sequence). The CDR3 length is 13 residues.

The chain links TRBV4-2 to TRBJ1-5; TRBD1 might be the D (6 bases). The germline gives CDR1 LGHNA, CDR2 YNFKEQ. CDR3 length: 16 residues. Trimming shortened V by 1 base and J by 0 bases, and 10 bases separated the two germline ends. The CDR3 region is CASSQAWTDSNQPQHF. As DNA, the CDR3 is TGTGCCAGCAGCCAAGCCTGGACAGATAGCAATCAGCCCCAGCATTTT.

J is TRBJ2-6 and V is TRBV29-1, with 7 positions matching TRBD1. The V gene's germline CDR1 is SQVTM and CDR2 ANQGSEA. The CDR3 consists of 14 residues. The V and J ends lost 5 bases and 1 base, in that order; junction bases with no gene match: 2. CDR3 in amino acids: CSVLQGSGANVLTF. DNA of the CDR3: TGCAGCGTTCTACAGGGGTCTGGGGCCAACGTCCTGACTTTC. Using reference TRBV29-1 and TRBJ2-6 for the parts outside the CDR3, the full variable domain is SAVISQKPSRDICQRGTSLTIQCQVDSQVTMMFWYRQQPGQSLTLIATANQGSEATYESGFVIDKFPISRPNLTFSTLTVSNMSPEDSSIYLCSVLQGSGANVLTFGAGSRLTVL.

V is TRBV5-8 and J is TRBJ2-7, with a possible D match to TRBD2 (7 bases). The V and J ends lost 5 bases and 0 bases respectively, with 24 bases between them. This CDR3 comprises 18 residues. Germline assignment: CDR1 SGHTS and CDR2 YDEGEE. The CDR3 DNA sequence: TGTGCCAGCAGTTACTGGGCTACCGCGGGGGCCTCCTCCTACGAGCAGTACTTC. Amino acid sequence: CASSYWATAGASSYEQYF.

This clone was observed a handful of times. The chain has TRBV15 and TRBJ2-5, with a possible D match to TRBD2 (6 bases). This CDR3 region has 18 residues. Germline CDR1 LNHNV, CDR2 YYDKDF (reference sequence). Trimming removed 2 bases at V and 2 bases at J, with 21 bases between. DNA of the CDR3: TGTGCCACCAGCAGATTGGCCCCCTGGGACGGACTACAAGAGACCCAGTACTTC. This gives the protein CATSRLAPWDGLQETQYF.

The J gene is TRBJ2-7, the V gene TRBV2; D might be TRBD1 (6 bases). Germline-derived CDR1 and CDR2 are SNHLY and FYNNEI. The CDR3 extends over 13 amino acids. Trimming cost V 2 bases and J 7 bases, with 12 bases left between them. The CDR3 nucleotides read TGTGCCAGCAGTGAATCAGGGGCCGGGGAGCAGTACTTC. It translates to CASSESGAGEQYF.

The CDR3 bases are TGTGCCAGCAGTTTAGCGCAGGACTCCGCTAGGTACTTC. It encodes CASSLAQDSARYF. The rearrangement links TRBV12-3 or TRBV12-4 to TRBJ2-5; D may be TRBD2 (5 bases). CDR3 size: 13 residues. The germline V and J ends were trimmed by 0 bases and 13 bases, with 15 bases remaining between them.

A few counts support this clone. V and J are TRBV3-1 (or the pseudogene TRBV3-2) and TRBJ1-3; possible D gene TRBD1, 6 bases. The CDR3 contains 14 residues. Trimming pared 3 bases from V and 4 bases from J, leaving 10 bases between. In germline, CDR1 is LGHDT, CDR2 YNNKEL (reference sequence). The CDR3 spells CASSQQGTGNTIYF. CDR3 nucleotides: TGTGCCAGCAGCCAGCAGGGGACGGGAAACACCATATATTTT.

The J gene is TRBJ2-3, the V gene TRBV27, with 12 bases that match TRBD2. V trimming: 6 bases; J trimming: 3 bases; junction bases outside the gene matches: 7. In germline, CDR1 is MNHEY, CDR2 SMNVEV (reference sequence). This CDR3 has 16 amino acids. CDR3 amino acids: CASRLRLAGATDTQYF. The CDR3 bases are TGTGCCAGCAGACTCAGACTAGCGGGAGCGACAGATACGCAGTATTTT.

This clone was seen only once. This chain joins TRBV18 and TRBJ1-2; the match to TRBD1 covers 7 bases. After removal of 0 bases from V and 0 bases from J, the junction contained 7 bases not matched to a gene. This CDR3 has 17 residues. The germline V gene encodes CDR1 KGHSH and CDR2 LQKENI. The CDR3 loop is CASSPPNTGAANYGYTF. The CDR3 DNA reads TGTGCCAGCTCACCACCGAACACAGGGGCAGCTAACTATGGCTACACCTTC. Drawing the rest from reference TRBV18 and TRBJ1-2, the complete variable domain is NAGVMQNPRHLVRRRGQEARLRCSPMKGHSHVYWYRQLPEEGLKFMVYLQKENIIDESGMPKERFSAEFPKEGPSILRIQQVVRGDSAAYFCASSPPNTGAANYGYTFGSGTRLTVV.

The chain combines TRBV10-2 with TRBJ2-3; the match to TRBD2 covers 12 bases. The CDR3 runs to 16 residues. In germline, CDR1 is WSHSY, CDR2 SAAADI. Trimming took 0 bases from V and 5 from J; bases not matched to a gene: 3. This CDR3 is CASSESTSGGRDTQYF. DNA for the CDR3: TGCGCCAGCAGTGAGTCGACTAGCGGGGGACGAGATACGCAGTATTTT.